The 23 T cell receptor beta chains below come from one sample, sequenced in a study of cytomegalovirus exposure and HLA in healthy donors. The PCR had 60 Vbeta and 13 Jbeta primers. Only in-frame clones appear in the TCRdb table, and some are missing; sequencing was by immunoSEQ multiplex PCR. The table includes some 160,000 clones, 70% to 85% detected once. The sequencing sample was made of PBMCs. These TCRs come from a male donor in good health and CMV-seronegative.

This chain connects TRBV11-2 to TRBJ1-4; tentative D call: TRBD1 (6 bases). CDR3 size: 15 residues. V lost 4 bases, J lost 8 bases, and 17 bases lay in between. The germline CDR1 and CDR2 sequences are SGHAT and FQNNGV. Here the CDR3 reads CASSYIDNRVEKLFF. DNA for the CDR3: TGTGCCAGCAGCTACATAGATAACAGGGTAGAAAAACTGTTTTTT.

The rearrangement joins TRBV9 to TRBJ2-1, with 8 bases lining up with TRBD1. The CDR3 covers 16 residues. Unmatched junction bases numbered 4, after V lost 1 base and J lost 1 base. In germline, CDR1 is SGDLS, CDR2 YYNGEE. The CDR3 region has the DNA TGTGCCAGCAGCGTACTCTACAGGGGGTCCTACAATGAGCAGTTCTTC. Its protein is CASSVLYRGSYNEQFF.

V is TRBV14 and J is TRBJ2-1; a possible D gene is TRBD1 (6 bases). The CDR3 totals 16 residues. Germline-derived CDR1 and CDR2 are SGHDN and FVKESK. The ends were cut back, 3 bases at V and 2 bases at J, with 14 bases in the middle. The CDR3 sequence: CASSQAGVGAYNEQFF. CDR3 in DNA: TGTGCCAGCAGCCAGGCAGGGGTGGGCGCCTACAATGAGCAGTTCTTC.

The chain has TRBV6-6 and TRBJ2-5; TRBD2 aligns across 8 bases. The CDR3 length is 15 residues. V shed 2 bases and J 7 bases; nucleotides not matched to a gene: 9. Germline V gene data show CDR1 as MNHNY and CDR2 as SVGAGI (reference sequence). The DNA of the CDR3 is TGTGCCAGCAGTTACAGTTATGCGGGGGGAGGGACCCAGTACTTC. This codes for CASSYSYAGGGTQYF.

The rearrangement joins TRBV13 to TRBJ2-7; D may be TRBD1 (5 bases). With 5 bases removed from V and 3 bases from J, the gap between germline ends came to 23 bases. The germline V gene has CDR1 PRHDT and CDR2 FYEKMQ (reference sequence). The CDR3 runs to 17 residues. CDR3 protein: CASSRILQGAADYEQYF. In DNA, the CDR3 is TGTGCCAGCAGCCGAATACTTCAGGGTGCCGCAGACTACGAGCAGTACTTC.

The CDR3 sequence is CASTLGGLGRGADIQYF. The CDR3, as DNA: TGTGCCAGTACCCTAGGGGGACTAGGTCGGGGTGCGGACATTCAGTACTTC. The chain recombines TRBV19 with TRBJ2-4, with TRBD2 matching 8 bases. Germline V lookup: CDR1 LNHDA, CDR2 SQIVND (reference sequence). The CDR3 runs to 17 residues. After removal of 7 bases from V and 8 bases from J, the junction contained 19 bases not matched to a gene.

The chain is built from TRBV18 and TRBJ2-1; 12 bases align to TRBD2. This CDR3 contains 16 residues. In germline, CDR1 is KGHSH, CDR2 LQKENI. V was clipped by 3 bases and J by 4 bases; unmatched bases: 4. CDR3 amino acids: CASSPRLAGEYNEQFF. The CDR3 region has the DNA TGTGCCAGCTCACCCAGACTAGCGGGGGAGTACAATGAGCAGTTCTTC.

Here the CDR3 DNA reads TGTGCCAGCAGCTTATCCAGCGGGGCGGCCTACGAGCAGTACTTC. The encoded protein is CASSLSSGAAYEQYF. This chain links TRBV11-3 with TRBJ2-7, with TRBD2 matching over 7 bases. The CDR3 has 15 amino acids. The junction had 6 bases not matched to a gene; V was cut back by 2 bases and J by 2 bases. The V gene's germline CDR1 is SGHNT and CDR2 YENEEA.

The chain couples TRBV5-1 to TRBJ2-5; TRBD2 matches 9 bases. The germline gives CDR1 SGHRS, CDR2 YFSETQ. V lost 0 bases to trimming and J lost 5 bases; unmatched junction nucleotides: 5. The CDR3 is 15 amino acids. The CDR3 reads CASSLVLAGSETQYF. The CDR3 bases are TGCGCCAGCAGCTTGGTACTAGCGGGTAGTGAGACCCAGTACTTC.

This clone turned up a few times. The chain employs TRBV28 and TRBJ2-1, with 9 bases identical to TRBD2. V trimming: 5 bases; J trimming: 14 bases; junction bases outside the gene matches: 16. There are 15 residues in the CDR3. Germline values: CDR1 MDHEN, CDR2 SYDVKM. The CDR3 region is CASSTKWPSGTPEFF. The CDR3 DNA sequence: TGTGCCAGCAGTACCAAATGGCCTAGCGGGACCCCGGAGTTCTTC. Supplemented by reference TRBV28 and TRBJ2-1, the full variable domain reads DVKVTQSSRYLVKRTGEKVFLECVQDMDHENMFWYRQDPGLGLRLIYFSYDVKMKEKGDIPEGYSVSREKKERFSLILESASTNQTSMYLCASSTKWPSGTPEFFGPGTRLTVL.

V gene TRBV29-1 combines with J gene TRBJ1-6; D unresolved. The CDR3 has 14 residues. V lost 4 bases and J lost 0, with 7 bases in between. Germline values: CDR1 SQVTM, CDR2 ANQGSEA. CDR3 bases: TGCAGCGTTGCCGAGAGCTCCTATAATTCACCCCTCCACTTT. This encodes CSVAESSYNSPLHF.

The chain is built from TRBV19 and TRBJ2-7; 7 positions agree with TRBD1. V dropped 5 bases and J dropped 1; count of bases not matched to a gene: 11. The germline gives CDR1 LNHDA, CDR2 SQIVND (reference sequence). The CDR3 loop spans 16 amino acids. CDR3 sequence: CASSRLTGLGSYEQYF. In DNA form, the CDR3 reads TGTGCCAGTAGTCGACTGACAGGGCTCGGATCCTACGAGCAGTACTTC.

The count of this clone is one. The V and J genes are TRBV25-1 and TRBJ2-1, with 7 nucleotides matching TRBD1. Germline CDR1 and CDR2: MGHDK and SYGVNS. This CDR3 is built from 17 residues. Trimming removed 3 bases from V and 1 base from J; junction bases left unmatched: 9. The CDR3 reads CASSEAGTGDSYNEQFF. In DNA, the CDR3 is TGTGCCAGCAGTGAGGCGGGTACAGGGGATTCCTACAATGAGCAGTTCTTC.

The gene calls are TRBV28 and TRBJ2-1, with D unclear. There are 15 residues in the CDR3. Trimming removed 3 bases at V and 5 bases at J, with 14 bases between. Germline values: CDR1 MDHEN, CDR2 SYDVKM. CDR3 nucleotide sequence: TGTGCCAGCAGTTTTTTTATGCTAATCAACAATGAGCAGTTCTTC. It encodes CASSFFMLINNEQFF.

This clone has a handful of counts. The chain employs TRBV7-2 and TRBJ2-2; perhaps TRBD1 as D (5 bases). The CDR3 consists of 14 residues. Germline V lookup: CDR1 SGHTA, CDR2 FQGNSA. Trimming cost V 0 bases and J 7 bases, with 9 bases left between them. CDR3 region: CASSLAPQGGELFF. CDR3 DNA sequence: TGTGCCAGCAGCTTAGCCCCTCAGGGCGGGGAGCTGTTTTTT.

This chain joins TRBV6-4 and TRBJ1-2, with 9 bases fitting TRBD1. Germline V gene data show CDR1 as MRHNA and CDR2 as SNTAGT. Unmatched junction bases numbered 0, after V lost 0 bases and J lost 7 bases. The CDR3 runs 13 residues. CDR3 sequence: CASSDSTGGGYTF. In DNA form, the CDR3 reads TGTGCCAGCAGTGACTCGACAGGGGGTGGCTACACCTTC.

V and J are TRBV7-2 and TRBJ2-7; no firm D call. With 1 base removed from V and 0 bases from J, the gap between germline ends came to 10 bases. Germline V gene sequence: CDR1 SGHTA, CDR2 FQGNSA. The CDR3 extends over 15 amino acids. The DNA of the CDR3 is TGTGCCAGCAGCTTAGGGCTAGTGGTCTCCTACGAGCAGTACTTC. Its translation is CASSLGLVVSYEQYF.

Points on this clone: The junction departs from germline at one end; a sequencing error may be responsible. V usage is TRBV7-9 and J usage is TRBJ1-2; the D gene is possibly TRBD1 (6 bases). The CDR3 loop spans 16 amino acids. CDR1 SEHNR and CDR2 FQNEAQ come from the germline V gene (reference sequence). CDR3 sequence reads: CSSSLGPGHRSGGYTF. CDR3 in DNA: TGTTCCAGCAGCTTAGGTCCGGGACACCGATCGGGAGGCTACACCTTC.

This clone turned up a few times. The rearrangement joins TRBV5-1 to TRBJ1-1; D ambiguous. This CDR3 has 13 amino acids. The germline CDR1 and CDR2 sequences are SGHRS and YFSETQ. V shed 0 bases and J shed 4 bases, with 7 bases lying between them. In DNA form, the CDR3 reads TGCGCCAGCAGCTTGGTCAGTATCACTGAAGCTTTCTTT. The encoded protein is CASSLVSITEAFF.

Turning to this clone: Germline is not matched at one junction end, which may reflect a read error. V gene TRBV7-7 combines with J gene TRBJ2-6, with 10 positions matching TRBD1. Germline V lookup: CDR1 SSHAT, CDR2 FNYEAQ (reference sequence). CDR3 length: 16 amino acids. CDR3 in amino acids: CASSLGQGTGANVLTF. DNA of the CDR3: TGTGCTAGCAGCCTGGGACAGGGGACTGGGGCCAACGTCCTGACTTTC.

This rearrangement joins TRBV6-5 to TRBJ1-2, with D unclear. Germline V gives CDR1 MNHEY, CDR2 SVGAGI. This CDR3 contains 15 residues. Trimming took 2 bases from V and 8 from J, leaving 18 bases between them. CDR3 coding DNA: TGTGCCAGCAGTTACGCTAGGACGTCGGGAGGGGGCTACACCTTC. This codes for CASSYARTSGGGYTF.

The chain is built from TRBV13 and TRBJ2-3; D may be TRBD2 (6 bases). Trimming removed 5 bases from V and 9 bases from J, with 15 bases in between. The CDR3 has 13 amino acids. The germline V gene has CDR1 PRHDT and CDR2 FYEKMQ (reference sequence). CDR3 coding DNA: TGTGCCAGCAGCCTAGACCGGGACTGGACGCAGTATTTT. Amino acids: CASSLDRDWTQYF.

The CDR3 DNA follows: TGTGCCAGCAGCGTGCGGGGGTATGTAGATACGCAGTATTTT. Translation: CASSVRGYVDTQYF. This chain connects TRBV5-4 to TRBJ2-3, with 7 bases matching TRBD2. The CDR3 runs 14 residues. V shed 4 bases, J shed 5 bases, and the junction held 7 bases outside the gene matches. Per germline, CDR1 SGHNT and CDR2 YYREEE (reference sequence).